Listed below are T cell receptor beta chains from one sample, sequenced in a study of CD8+ T cells in alopecia areata. Using immunoSEQ multiplex PCR, the repertoire was profiled, and TCRdb retains in-frame clones only, with some absent. The repertoire has fewer than 250,000 clones, around 62% of them found once; the top ten carry 0.4% to 0.55%. The sequenced sample was CD4+ T cells sorted from blood, obtained at week 0. The receptor source for this set is a human donor with alopecia areata. The conserved cysteine and the conserved F or W are not part of the CDR3 here. A D gene is named only where the DNA matches it firmly.

>TRBD1|TRBV7-9
ASSLGDRGFYEQY
>.|TRBV23-1
ASSQYSCGYSYEQY
>.|TRBV7-2
ASSFRKDNTEAF
>.|TRBV9
ASSVGPGADEQY
>TRBD2|TRBV29-1
SVVTSGRLRGNEQF
>TRBD1|TRBV2
ASRPGTGSGGETQY
>TRBD2|TRBV9
ASSVLTSGLTDTQY
>TRBD1|TRBV18
ASSLTGLNTEAF
>.|TRBV12-5
ASGSIRGQQF
>.|TRBV6-5
ASSRSISADTQY
>.|TRBV5-1
ASSLAGMSGPQETQY
>TRBD1|TRBV30
AWSVLGGIFPGELF
>.|TRBV23-1
ASSQGNTEAF
>.|TRBV5-1
ASREANYGYT
>.|TRBV4-1
ASREQGLNTEAF
>.|TRBV6-1
ASSDHRPPQH
>TRBD1|TRBV9
ASSGTTGVWYT
>.|TRBV29-1
SVVPGGHEQY
>TRBD1|TRBV5-1
ASSFRTGLDEQF
>TRBD2|TRBV29-1
SLGAAGGGYEQF
>TRBD2|TRBV2
ASSERLAGGYNEQF
>TRBD2|TRBV4-1
ASSQYDGRIYEQY
>.|TRBV6-4
ASSEFLRSSYNEQF
>.|TRBV29-1
SVVGGGNTIY
>.|TRBV2
ASSSGGTDTQY
>TRBD1|TRBV27
ASSFGGQGVEKLF
>TRBD2|TRBV4-1
ASSHPLPKRDTDTQY
>.|TRBV7-9
ASSGQSYNEQF
>TRBD2|TRBV5-1
ASSLSSGRVTDTQY
>.|TRBV27
ASSLSHPPGVYNSPLH
>.|TRBV30
AWSVFGDGYT
>TRBD2|TRBV7-2
ASSFTSGAFNEQF
>.|TRBV29-1
SVEGGESSYNEQF
>.|TRBV1
TSTPGQAMNTEAF
>TRBD2|TRBV4-1
ASRPSGSPYEQY
>.|TRBV19
ASVPGVNQPQH
>TRBD1|TRBV30
AWIDPGGEFKTANEKLF
>TRBD1|TRBV18
ASSPQTGSDEQY
>TRBD2|TRBV7-9
ASIREGTETQY
>.|TRBV27
ASSFGLASTDTQY
>.|TRBV6-1
ASSEAVGGVTYNEQF
>.|TRBV15
ATSVQGLNTGELF
>TRBD1|TRBV7-9
ASSDGTGGQQY